Listed below are T cell receptor beta chains from one sample, sequenced in a study of T-cell memory formation after mild COVID-19. Via MiXCR, TCRdb re-called the 5' RACE reads, giving one row per CDR3 protein. Counted here are about 470,000 distinct CDR3 sequences, about 20% occurring once; the ten biggest clones make up 10% to 15%. Sequenced input: PBMCs or a T cell subset sorted from them (not recorded which). The receptors originated from an adult woman who had mild COVID-19 (a few samples of this study predate the infection). Cell type and time point are not known. Each CDR3 is given with its conserved first and last residue. Expanded clones get a size class; other rows say once, few or many, or leave the size out.

-	TRBV5-1	TRBJ1-1	CASSFGDLANTEAFF
-	TRBV12-3/TRBV12-4	TRBJ1-1	CASSPWSGGDTEAFF
-	TRBV27	TRBJ1-5	CASSKIDRGLNQPQHF
-	TRBV29-1	TRBJ1-2	CSVEEEGYTF
-	TRBV3-1	TRBJ2-6	CASSHESRWGSGANVLTF
-	TRBV7-8	TRBJ1-5	CASSLGVFGYSNQPQHF
-	TRBV7-2	TRBJ1-4	CASSSAGGPPNEKLFF
many	TRBV5-1	TRBJ1-2	CASSLSRGGDYGYTF
few	TRBV11-1	TRBJ2-2	CASSWGRSTGELFF
few	TRBV24-1	TRBJ1-2	CATSDPGQAYGYTF
-	TRBV3-1	TRBJ1-1	CASSQVEYTEAFF
-	TRBV7-6	TRBJ2-5	CASSWTSQETQYF
-	TRBV7-2	TRBJ2-5	CASSLASETQYF
few	TRBV7-2	TRBJ2-4	CASSSTARAPAKNIQYF
many	TRBV15	TRBJ2-6	CATSRSSSSSSGANVLTF
many	TRBV14	TRBJ2-2	CASSQVSVTGELFF
once	TRBV20-1	TRBJ2-1	CSARDGTGTNEQFF
few	TRBV5-1	TRBJ1-1	CASSWGHLNTEAFF
-	TRBV9	TRBJ2-7	CASSTDRDKYYEQYF
few	TRBV4-3	TRBJ1-5	CASSQDYGNQPQHF
few	TRBV5-1	TRBJ1-2	CASSPAGAGDYGYTF
few	TRBV7-9	TRBJ2-1	CASSLDGGPNYNEQFF
few	TRBV7-6	TRBJ2-5	CASSLGGEQETQYF
few	TRBV6-6	TRBJ2-1	CATCRDYKNNEQFF
few	TRBV10-3	TRBJ2-7	CATLPGANYEQYF
few	TRBV5-4	TRBJ2-1	CASSLDLAEYNEQFF
-	TRBV5-4	TRBJ2-7	CASSSGLAITYEQYF
few	TRBV29-1	TRBJ1-4	CSVGAGGAGKLFF
many	TRBV12-3/TRBV12-4	TRBJ1-5	CASSPGVYQPQHF
-	TRBV3-1	TRBJ2-1	CASSRSYNEQFF
-	TRBV3-1	TRBJ1-1	CASSRVATEAFF
few	TRBV2	TRBJ2-4	CASAGQAHIQYF
few	TRBV24-1	TRBJ2-3	CATSDYGRVIADTQYF